This T cell receptor beta chain is drawn from a study of T cell clones after liver transplantation. This clone has a single count. Data came from immunoSEQ multiplex PCR; TCRdb stores just in-frame clones and leaves some out. The sample has some 110,000 clones; approximately 90% are singletons. This CDR3 contains 13 residues. Germline V CDR1 and CDR2: SNHLY, FYNNEI. The germline V and J ends were trimmed by 7 bases and 5 bases, with 12 bases remaining between them. The chain has TRBV2 and TRBJ2-1; no clear D. The sample was CD4+ T cells from blood, taken 12 months after liver transplant. The receptor's source is a human patient who received a liver transplant. The T cells may partly be graft donor cells. CDR3 amino acids: CASIRQYHNEQFF. For the CDR3, the DNA is TGTGCCAGCATTCGGCAGTACCACAATGAGCAGTTCTTC.